This entry lists 26 T cell receptor beta chains sequenced from one sample in a study of spatial heterogeneity in lung cancer. Overall study results and limits: How many expanded intratumoral alpha and beta TCRs were present tracked the tumor mutation count, which was a count of nonsynonymous mutations.

These receptors are not linked to any known antigen. The time point here: sample taken at primary tumor resection. TCRdb re-called the 5' RACE reads with MiXCR, one entry per CDR3 protein. The sample includes about 12,000 distinct CDR3 sequences, less than 8% of them seen just once. This sample comprised lung tumor tissue, obtained at surgery. The receptors derive from a female donor with early-stage non-small cell lung cancer.

This clonotype has ten or more counts. V usage is TRBV7-2 and J usage is TRBJ1-4, with D unresolved. Between the trimmed V and J ends, which lost 6 bases and 8 bases, there was a span of 22 bases. CDR1 is SGHTA and CDR2 is FQGNSA in the germline V gene. The CDR3 is 16 residues long. The CDR3 spells CASRPHAGSDGEKLFF. The CDR3 nucleotides read TGTGCCAGCAGGCCACATGCCGGGAGCGACGGGGAAAAACTGTTTTTT. The variable domain in full, completed from reference TRBV7-2 and TRBJ1-4, reads GAGVSQSPSNKVTEKGKDVELRCDPISGHTALYWYRQSLGQGLEFLIYFQGNSAPDKSGLPSDRFSAERTGGSVSTLTIQRTQQEDSAVYLCASRPHAGSDGEKLFFGSGTQLSVL.

The chain couples TRBV2 to TRBJ2-1; D perhaps matches TRBD2 (6 bases). This CDR3 has 15 amino acids. Per the germline V gene, CDR1 is SNHLY and CDR2 is FYNNEI. V lost 1 base, J lost 5 bases, and 12 bases lay in between. The CDR3 sequence: CASSEEGGGNNEQFF. The CDR3 region has the DNA TGTGCCAGCAGTGAAGAGGGAGGCGGGAACAATGAGCAGTTCTTC.

The J gene is TRBJ1-5, the V gene TRBV6-2 or TRBV6-3; no clear D. The germline V gene encodes CDR1 MNHEY and CDR2 SVGEGT. The CDR3 contains 16 residues. The V and J ends lost 3 bases and 0 bases respectively, with 12 bases between them. CDR3 sequence (DNA): TGTGCCAGCAGTTATCGGCAGGACCATAGCAATCAGCCCCAGCATTTT. Translated, it gives CASSYRQDHSNQPQHF.

This clonotype was seen repeatedly, ten times or more. The chain couples TRBV12-3 or TRBV12-4 to TRBJ2-1, with D possibly TRBD2 on 6 matching bases. The CDR3 length is 12 residues. Trimming cost V 3 bases and J 10 bases, with 10 bases left between them. CDR3 loop: CASSFSAGEQFF. CDR3 in DNA: TGTGCCAGCAGTTTTTCCGCGGGGGAGCAGTTCTTC.

This clonotype was detected ten times or more. The chain uses TRBV5-5 and TRBJ1-5; D gene uncertain. V lost 0 bases, J lost 9 bases, and 7 bases lay in between. This CDR3 region has 12 residues. Germline V gene lookup returns CDR1 SGHKS and CDR2 YYEKEE (reference sequence). The CDR3 bases are TGTGCCAGCAGCTTGGCGGATGGGCCCCAGCATTTT. It yields the protein CASSLADGPQHF.

This clonotype was counted ten times or more. This chain connects TRBV28 to TRBJ2-7, with 11 nucleotides matching TRBD2. The CDR3 is 16 amino acids. CDR1 and CDR2 (germline): MDHEN, SYDVKM. V shed 8 bases, J shed 7 bases, and the junction held 16 bases outside the gene matches. This CDR3 reads CASLQLGLAGGREQYF. The CDR3 nucleotides are TGTGCCAGCCTCCAGTTAGGATTAGCGGGAGGGCGGGAGCAGTACTTC. The variable domain in full, completed from reference TRBV28 and TRBJ2-7, reads DVKVTQSSRYLVKRTGEKVFLECVQDMDHENMFWYRQDPGLGLRLIYFSYDVKMKEKGDIPEGYSVSREKKERFSLILESASTNQTSMYLCASLQLGLAGGREQYFGPGTRLTVT.

By share of the sample, this clonotype is medium-sized (0.01 to 0.1%). The gene calls are TRBV3-1 and TRBJ2-2; weak D call: TRBD1 (5 bases). Per the germline V gene, CDR1 is LGHDT and CDR2 is YNNKEL (reference sequence). The V and J ends lost 1 base and 0 bases respectively, with 9 bases between them. The CDR3 contains 16 residues. The CDR3 reads CASSQVPRANTGELFF. The DNA for the CDR3 is TGTGCCAGCAGCCAAGTCCCCAGGGCGAACACCGGGGAGCTGTTTTTT.

In this sample, this clonotype turned up many times. V is TRBV28 and J is TRBJ2-4; no reliable D call. Germline-derived CDR1 and CDR2 are MDHEN and SYDVKM. The CDR3 runs 13 residues. The V end lost 8 bases, the J end lost 0 bases, and 8 bases lay between the germline ends. The CDR3 bases are TGTGCCAGCGAGGATCTAGCCAAAAACATTCAGTACTTC. This codes for CASEDLAKNIQYF.

The sample holds many counts of this clonotype. The rearrangement uses TRBV18 and TRBJ1-1; D unclear. CDR1 is KGHSH and CDR2 is LQKENI in the germline V gene. Trimming removed 5 bases at V and 5 bases at J, with 6 bases between. The CDR3 contains 11 residues. CDR3 in DNA: TGTGCCAGCTCATCGGGGACTGAAGCTTTCTTT. It yields the protein CASSSGTEAFF.

The rearrangement joins TRBV7-8 to TRBJ2-1; 10 positions agree with TRBD1. Germline assignment: CDR1 SGHVS and CDR2 FQNEAQ. V trimming: 5 bases; J trimming: 9 bases; junction bases outside the gene matches: 7. The CDR3 loop spans 14 amino acids. The CDR3 DNA is TGTGCCAGCAGCGCGGACAGGGGGAGGATTGAGCAGTTCTTC. Its protein product is CASSADRGRIEQFF.

This clonotype was seen repeatedly, ten times or more. This chain uses TRBV7-6 with TRBJ2-2; D unresolved. V dropped 1 base and J dropped 5 bases, with 11 bases sitting between them. CDR1 SGHVS and CDR2 FNYEAQ come from the germline V gene. CDR3 length: 15 amino acids. The CDR3: CASSLESGRTGELFF. The CDR3 coding sequence is TGTGCCAGCAGCTTAGAGTCAGGACGGACCGGGGAGCTGTTTTTT.

This clonotype has at least ten counts. Here the CDR3 DNA reads TGCGCCAGCAGCCTAGCAGGGACCAACACCGGGGAGCTGTTTTTT. Amino acids: CASSLAGTNTGELFF. This chain joins TRBV5-1 and TRBJ2-2; D is perhaps TRBD1 or TRBD2 (5 bases each). This CDR3 has 15 amino acids. The V gene lost 4 bases and the J gene lost 2 bases, with 12 bases spanning the gap. CDR1 and CDR2 from the germline V gene are SGHRS and YFSETQ.

About this clonotype: This sequence may be a read error, since a much larger clone differs from it by one base. The CDR3 sequence is CASSLAGTKSAYEQCF. The CDR3 DNA follows: TGTGCCAGCAGTTTAGCCGGGACAAAATCTGCCTACGAGCAGTGCTTC. The J gene is TRBJ2-7, the V gene TRBV28, with a tentative D call TRBD1 (6 bases). The germline V gene encodes CDR1 MDHEN and CDR2 SYDVKM. The CDR3 spans 16 residues.

By share, this clonotype counts as medium-sized. The chain combines TRBV20-1 with TRBJ1-6; 7 bases fit TRBD1. With 5 bases clipped from V and 8 bases from J, the junction kept 6 bases outside the gene matches. Germline V CDR1 and CDR2: DFQATT, SNEGSKA (reference sequence). The CDR3 length is 13 residues. The CDR3 region is CSARDSAYSPLHF. CDR3 nucleotides: TGCAGTGCTCGGGACAGTGCCTATTCACCCCTCCACTTT.

This clonotype showed up many times. The CDR3 reads CSAPRGQVRAGELFF. The CDR3 nucleotides are TGCAGTGCTCCCAGAGGACAGGTTCGGGCCGGGGAGCTGTTTTTT. This sequence joins TRBV20-1 and TRBJ2-2, with TRBD1 matching over 7 bases. CDR3 length: 15 residues. V lost 5 bases and J lost 6; bases outside the gene matches: 12. The germline CDR1 and CDR2 sequences are DFQATT and SNEGSKA (reference sequence).

In this sample, this clonotype turned up many times. V gene TRBV7-2 combines with J gene TRBJ2-7; TRBD1 matches at 8 bases. Germline-derived CDR1 and CDR2 are SGHTA and FQGNSA. The CDR3 contains 14 residues. The trim removed 5 bases at V and 4 bases at J, leaving 7 bases unmatched. CDR3 sequence: CASSPDRVGYEQYF. The CDR3 DNA is TGTGCCAGCAGCCCGGACAGGGTTGGTTACGAGCAGTACTTC.

This clonotype showed up many times. The CDR3 protein is CSVAFRGRTETQYF. In DNA form, the CDR3 reads TGCAGCGTAGCTTTCCGGGGACGAACAGAGACCCAGTACTTC. The chain links TRBV29-1 to TRBJ2-5, with D perhaps assigned TRBD1 or TRBD2 (5 bases each). Germline loops: CDR1 SQVTM, CDR2 ANQGSEA. Between the trimmed V and J ends, which lost 6 bases and 4 bases, there was a span of 18 bases. The CDR3 consists of 14 residues.

This clonotype is deemed medium-sized (0.01 to 0.1%). J is TRBJ2-7 and V is TRBV11-2, with D possibly being TRBD2 (6 bases). Trimming removed 5 bases at V and 4 bases at J, with 12 bases between. CDR3 length: 13 amino acids. The germline CDR1 and CDR2 sequences are SGHAT and FQNNGV. The DNA of the CDR3 is TGTGCCAGCAGCGTCCGGGACTTATACGAGCAGTACTTC. Its translation is CASSVRDLYEQYF.

The table lists this clonotype with many counts. The chain employs TRBV20-1 and TRBJ2-7; D gene uncertain. V was trimmed by 3 bases and J by 4 bases, leaving 25 bases between them. There are 17 residues in the CDR3. Germline V gives CDR1 DFQATT, CDR2 SNEGSKA (reference sequence). CDR3 DNA: TGCAGTGCTAGTCAGTTCCAGGACGACGCTTTCAGTTACGAGCAGTACTTC. Its protein product is CSASQFQDDAFSYEQYF.

This clonotype was detected ten times or more. The V gene is TRBV5-1, the J gene TRBJ2-3, with 9 bases fitting TRBD2. The CDR3 is 16 amino acids. With 4 bases clipped from V and 0 bases from J, the junction kept 6 bases outside the gene matches. The germline CDR1 and CDR2 sequences are SGHRS and YFSETQ. CDR3 sequence: CASSVRGLASTDTQYF. In DNA form, the CDR3 reads TGCGCCAGCAGCGTCAGAGGACTAGCGAGCACAGATACGCAGTATTTT.

This clonotype qualifies as large. The chain joins TRBV28 to TRBJ2-7; TRBD1 is a possible D gene (7 bases). The CDR3 consists of 13 residues. V lost 7 bases and J lost 2, with 12 bases in between. Germline V gene data show CDR1 as MDHEN and CDR2 as SYDVKM. The CDR3: CASMPRGAYEQYF. The CDR3 DNA reads as TGTGCCAGCATGCCCAGGGGGGCCTACGAGCAGTACTTC. The entire variable domain, with the rest obtained from reference TRBV28 and TRBJ2-7, is as follows: DVKVTQSSRYLVKRTGEKVFLECVQDMDHENMFWYRQDPGLGLRLIYFSYDVKMKEKGDIPEGYSVSREKKERFSLILESASTNQTSMYLCASMPRGAYEQYFGPGTRLTVT.

V and J are TRBV29-1 and TRBJ2-6, with D possibly being TRBD1 or TRBD2 (5 bases each). There are 16 residues in the CDR3. The ends were cut back, 7 bases at V and 1 base at J, with 17 bases in the middle. CDR1 and CDR2 from the germline V gene are SQVTM and ANQGSEA. Here the CDR3 DNA reads TGCAGCGCAAAAACGGGACGGACTTCTGGGGCCAACGTCCTGACTTTC. This encodes CSAKTGRTSGANVLTF.

In its sample, this clonotype was seen many times. The rearrangement joins TRBV15 to TRBJ1-5, with TRBD1 identical over 7 bases. J gave up 4 bases and V 3 bases, and 6 bases lay outside the gene matches. Germline V gene lookup returns CDR1 LNHNV and CDR2 YYDKDF (reference sequence). The CDR3 is 15 amino acids. The chain's CDR3 is CATSSEGAVNQPQHF. The CDR3 DNA is TGTGCCACCAGCAGCGAGGGGGCTGTGAATCAGCCCCAGCATTTT.

This clonotype has at least ten counts. The chain has TRBV29-1 and TRBJ2-5; D might be TRBD1 (6 bases). Per the germline V gene, CDR1 is SQVTM and CDR2 is ANQGSEA. The V gene lost 7 bases and the J gene lost 2 bases, with 11 bases spanning the gap. The CDR3 has 12 residues. The CDR3 is CSGGRGQETQYF. CDR3 in DNA: TGCAGCGGGGGAAGGGGGCAAGAGACCCAGTACTTC.

This clonotype was seen many times. This sequence joins TRBV10-3 and TRBJ2-1; the D is unclear. The CDR3 loop spans 17 amino acids. V gave up 10 bases and J gave up 1 base, with 23 bases separating them. Germline V lookup: CDR1 ENHRY, CDR2 SYGVKD. CDR3 loop: CATRLPDTDSSYNEQFF. CDR3 nucleotides: TGTGCCACCCGGCTACCCGATACCGATTCTTCCTACAATGAGCAGTTCTTC.

This clonotype was detected many times. This sequence joins TRBV3-1 and TRBJ2-1; possible D gene TRBD2, 6 bases. Germline CDR1 reads LGHDT; CDR2 reads YNNKEL (reference sequence). The CDR3 extends over 16 amino acids. V lost 1 base, J lost 0 bases, and 10 bases lay in between. The CDR3: CASSQGYGSSYNEQFF. The DNA for the CDR3 is TGTGCCAGCAGCCAAGGGTACGGGAGCTCCTACAATGAGCAGTTCTTC.